The rows below give T cell receptor beta chains drawn from one sample of a study of blood T cell repertoires in COVID-19. Data came from immunoSEQ multiplex PCR; TCRdb stores just in-frame clones and leaves some out. The sample has a few hundred thousand clones; 75% to 90% are singletons. Sequencing used peripheral blood. These receptors were obtained from a man aged 25 to 40 with acute or convalescent COVID-19. CDR3s leave out the opening cysteine and the closing phenylalanine or tryptophan. Not all rows give a size; the values are once, few, many and, for expanded clones, a class.

abundance: NA; j_gene: TRBJ1-6; v_gene: TRBV27; CDR3aa: ASRQTGEGSPLH
abundance: NA; j_gene: TRBJ2-3; v_gene: TRBV25-1; CDR3aa: ASSEEISGDHTDTQY
abundance: NA; j_gene: TRBJ1-1; v_gene: TRBV30; CDR3aa: AWSVLARNTEAF
abundance: once; j_gene: TRBJ2-3; v_gene: TRBV2; CDR3aa: ASRASGYTDTQY
abundance: NA; j_gene: TRBJ2-2; v_gene: TRBV7-3; CDR3aa: ASSRDYNAGELF
abundance: few; j_gene: TRBJ2-1; v_gene: TRBV29-1; CDR3aa: SGLAGEYNEQF
abundance: NA; j_gene: TRBJ1-2; v_gene: TRBV28; CDR3aa: ASRGGAYGYT
abundance: NA; j_gene: TRBJ1-2; v_gene: TRBV28; CDR3aa: ASSLVGTHYGYT
abundance: NA; j_gene: TRBJ1-2; v_gene: TRBV28; CDR3aa: ATYVSGFYGYT
abundance: once; j_gene: TRBJ2-2; v_gene: TRBV7-9; CDR3aa: ASSLVGGHTGELF
abundance: NA; j_gene: TRBJ2-2; v_gene: TRBV10-1; CDR3aa: ASRKDRANTGELF
abundance: NA; j_gene: TRBJ1-2; v_gene: TRBV2; CDR3aa: ASSEGAGLLNYGYT
abundance: NA; j_gene: TRBJ2-3; v_gene: TRBV29-1; CDR3aa: SVEDLGIGRGKYGDTQY
abundance: NA; j_gene: TRBJ1-5; v_gene: TRBV28; CDR3aa: ASRLTEQGDQPQH